The following is a TCR beta chain sequence with its context. These data originate in a study of blood T cell repertoires in COVID-19. Study overall: Both acute and convalescent COVID-19 samples were obtained from the United States, Italy and Spain. Sources were T cells, B-cell-depleted T cells, or PBMCs; the material itself was cDNA or gDNA.

Trimming shortened V by 0 bases and J by 5 bases, and 25 bases separated the two germline ends. The CDR3 spans 19 residues. Looked up from germline, CDR1 is LGHNA and CDR2 is YNFKEQ. The repertoire was sequenced with immunoSEQ multiplex PCR; TCRdb's copy has only in-frame clones and lacks some. The data hold 200,000 to 250,000 clones, with more than 65% observed a single time. The genes are TRBV4-2 and TRBJ2-5; the D gene is possibly TRBD2 (6 bases). The sequenced material came from peripheral blood. This TCR was sampled from a woman aged 55-75 years with acute or convalescent COVID-19. CDR3 DNA sequence: TGTGCCAGCAGCCAAGAAGATAGGCGGGGTCGTAGCTTTTCCGAGACCCAGTACTTC. Protein: CASSQEDRRGRSFSETQYF.